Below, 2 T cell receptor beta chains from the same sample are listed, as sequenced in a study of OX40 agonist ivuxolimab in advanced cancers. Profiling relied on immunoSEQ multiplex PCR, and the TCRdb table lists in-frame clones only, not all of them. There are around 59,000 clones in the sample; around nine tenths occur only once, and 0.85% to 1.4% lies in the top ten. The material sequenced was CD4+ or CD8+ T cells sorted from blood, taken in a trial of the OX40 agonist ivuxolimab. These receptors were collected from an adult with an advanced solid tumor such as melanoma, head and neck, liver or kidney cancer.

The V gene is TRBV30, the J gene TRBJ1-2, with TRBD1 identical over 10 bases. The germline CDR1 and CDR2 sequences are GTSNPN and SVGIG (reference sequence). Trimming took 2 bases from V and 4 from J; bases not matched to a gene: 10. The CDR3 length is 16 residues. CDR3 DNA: TGTGCCTGGAGTCAAACGACAGGGGGCGGGAGCTATGGCTACACCTTC. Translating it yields CAWSQTTGGGSYGYTF.

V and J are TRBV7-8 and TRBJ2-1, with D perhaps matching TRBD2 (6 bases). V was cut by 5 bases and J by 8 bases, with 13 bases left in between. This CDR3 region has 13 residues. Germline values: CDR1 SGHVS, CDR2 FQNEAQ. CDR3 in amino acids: CASSGGLRDEQFF. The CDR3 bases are TGTGCCAGCAGCGGGGGACTCCGGGATGAGCAGTTCTTC.